This T cell receptor beta chain was captured by sequencing in a study of T cells in Graves' hyperthyroidism and ophthalmopathy. Study information: Sampling of peripheral blood happened at initial diagnosis, prior to any treatment. Study-wide findings and caveats: A model of 13 V-J pairs discriminated ophthalmopathy from stable hyperthyroidism.

The CDR3 contains 15 residues. Per the germline V gene, CDR1 is SGHAT and CDR2 is FQDESV (reference sequence). The trim removed 5 bases at V and 2 bases at J, leaving 3 bases unmatched. In this sample, this clonotype turned up a few times. Its antigen is still unknown. This sequence may be a read error, since a much larger clone differs from it by one base. From RNA transcripts, TCR beta CDR3 regions were amplified. An initial round of RT-PCR targeting the TCR CDR3 relied on the HTBI primer set. TCRdb re-derived calls from the multiplex PCR reads in MiXCR, one entry per CDR3 protein. Among 500,000 or so distinct CDR3 sequences listed, under 20% were seen once. Disease lasting under 3 months, a NOSPECS grade of at least 4, and a Clinical Activity Score of at least 3 were features of the ophthalmopathy patients.

The TCR comes from a woman younger than 30 with Graves' ophthalmopathy. The sample consisted of blood. This chain uses TRBV11-1 with TRBJ2-3; TRBD2 matches 11 bases. The CDR3 loop is CASSPTSGVTDTQYF. The CDR3 region has the DNA TGTGCCAGCAGCCCGACTAGCGGGGTCACAGATACGCAGTATTTT.